Following are 4 T cell receptor beta chains from one sample sequenced in a study of CD8+ T cells in alopecia areata. cDNA reverse transcribed from extracted RNA served as the sequencing template. Profiling relied on immunoSEQ multiplex PCR, and the TCRdb table lists in-frame clones only, not all of them. The repertoire holds some 8,000 clones, with around 55% as singletons. Samples from alopecia areata patients were lesional scalp punch biopsies and peripheral blood. This material consisted of skin, taken at week 0. These receptors were obtained from a human donor with alopecia areata.

The chain employs TRBV7-3 and TRBJ2-2; D not resolved. The CDR3 runs to 15 residues. In germline, CDR1 is SGHTA, CDR2 FQGTGA. V was clipped by 2 bases and J by 2 bases, with 9 bases between them. In nucleotides, the CDR3 is TGTGCCAGCAGCTTAGGTGGGGATAACACCGGGGAGCTGTTTTTT. It specifies CASSLGGDNTGELFF.

This clone appeared a few times. The V and J genes are TRBV9 and TRBJ1-1; TRBD1 matches at 7 bases. The CDR3 has 14 residues. CDR1 is SGDLS, CDR2 YYNGEE, per germline. The V segment lost 4 bases and the J segment 4 bases; nucleotides outside the gene matches: 7. CDR3 protein: CASSSQGMGTEAFF. The CDR3 nucleotides read TGTGCCAGCAGCTCACAGGGGATGGGCACTGAAGCTTTCTTT.

This clone was detected a few times. The chain recombines TRBV18 with TRBJ1-5; D is ambiguous. Germline V lookup: CDR1 KGHSH, CDR2 LQKENI. This CDR3 region has 12 residues. The V and J ends lost 3 bases and 3 bases respectively, with 3 bases between them. CDR3 DNA sequence: TGTGCCAGCTCACCCCACAATCAGCCCCAGCATTTT. It yields the protein CASSPHNQPQHF. Drawing the rest from reference TRBV18 and TRBJ1-5, the complete variable domain is NAGVMQNPRHLVRRRGQEARLRCSPMKGHSHVYWYRQLPEEGLKFMVYLQKENIIDESGMPKERFSAEFPKEGPSILRIQQVVRGDSAAYFCASSPHNQPQHFGDGTRLSIL.

Comment on this clone: Other DNA sequences from this sample encode an identical CDR3 as well. The V gene is TRBV5-1, the J gene TRBJ1-2; 7 nucleotides line up with TRBD1. The V gene's germline CDR1 is SGHRS and CDR2 YFSETQ. The CDR3 spans 14 residues. The junction had 4 bases not matched to a gene; V was cut back by 5 bases and J by 0 bases. The CDR3 DNA follows: TGCGCCAGCAGTACGGACAGGACTAACTATGGCTACACCTTC. Translating it yields CASSTDRTNYGYTF. The full variable domain, its missing parts supplied by reference TRBV5-1 and TRBJ1-2, is KAGVTQTPRYLIKTRGQQVTLSCSPISGHRSVSWYQQTPGQGLQFLFEYFSETQRNKGNFPGRFSGRQFSNSRSEMNVSTLELGDSALYLCASSTDRTNYGYTFGSGTRLTVV.